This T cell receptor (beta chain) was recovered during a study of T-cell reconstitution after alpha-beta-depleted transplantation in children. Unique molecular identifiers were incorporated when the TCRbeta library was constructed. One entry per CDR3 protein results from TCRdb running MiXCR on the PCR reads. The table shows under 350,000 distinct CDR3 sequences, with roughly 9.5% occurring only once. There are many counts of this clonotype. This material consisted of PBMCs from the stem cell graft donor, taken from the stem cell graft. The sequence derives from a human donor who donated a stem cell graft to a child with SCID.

The DNA for the CDR3 is TGTGCCAGCAGAGTTACCGGGGAGCTGTTTTTT. It specifies CASRVTGELFF. V and J are TRBV13 and TRBJ2-2, with D unclear. Trimming removed 6 bases from V and 5 bases from J, with 4 bases in between. The CDR3 contains 11 residues. Germline-derived CDR1 and CDR2 are PRHDT and FYEKMQ (reference sequence).